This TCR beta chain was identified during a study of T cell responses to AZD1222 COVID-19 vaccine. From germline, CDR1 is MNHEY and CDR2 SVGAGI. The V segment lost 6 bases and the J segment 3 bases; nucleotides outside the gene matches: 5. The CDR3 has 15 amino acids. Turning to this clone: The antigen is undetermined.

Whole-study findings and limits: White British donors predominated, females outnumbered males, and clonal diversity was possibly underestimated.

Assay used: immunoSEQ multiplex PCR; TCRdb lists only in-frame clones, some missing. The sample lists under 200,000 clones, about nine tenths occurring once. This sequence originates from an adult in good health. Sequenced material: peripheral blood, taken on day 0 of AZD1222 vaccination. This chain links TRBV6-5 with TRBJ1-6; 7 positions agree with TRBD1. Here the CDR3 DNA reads TGTGCCAGCAGCGAGACAGGGTTCTATAATTCACCCCTCCACTTT. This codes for CASSETGFYNSPLHF.